This entry concerns a single TCR beta chain. While infection was still active, Seattle patients were enrolled and then followed longitudinally. The sample belongs to a study of blood T cell repertoires in COVID-19. Study in general: The study drew acute and convalescent COVID-19 samples from the United States, Italy and Spain. In each case, the material was cDNA or gDNA derived from T cells, B-cell-depleted T cells, or PBMCs.

Authors' analysis steps: Amplification of reference gene primers provided the estimated nucleated cell counts. Profiled with immunoSEQ multiplex PCR; TCRdb holds only in-frame clones, not every one. The V and J calls and clone size were taken over from that table, and D and trimming were inferred from the DNA. The sample holds approximately 150,000 clones, 70% to 90% seen once. CDR1 is GTSNPN, CDR2 SVGIG, per germline (reference sequence). Trimming cost V 0 bases and J 0 bases, with 18 bases left between them. This CDR3 region has 18 residues. Sequencing was done on a sample of peripheral blood. The sequence derives from a woman of 80 years or more with COVID-19, enrolled during active disease. The rearrangement links TRBV30 to TRBJ1-5; D is possibly TRBD1 (5 bases). CDR3 loop: CAWSVRGGWGYSNQPQHF. Here the CDR3 DNA reads TGTGCCTGGAGTGTACGGGGGGGTTGGGGATATAGCAATCAGCCCCAGCATTTT.